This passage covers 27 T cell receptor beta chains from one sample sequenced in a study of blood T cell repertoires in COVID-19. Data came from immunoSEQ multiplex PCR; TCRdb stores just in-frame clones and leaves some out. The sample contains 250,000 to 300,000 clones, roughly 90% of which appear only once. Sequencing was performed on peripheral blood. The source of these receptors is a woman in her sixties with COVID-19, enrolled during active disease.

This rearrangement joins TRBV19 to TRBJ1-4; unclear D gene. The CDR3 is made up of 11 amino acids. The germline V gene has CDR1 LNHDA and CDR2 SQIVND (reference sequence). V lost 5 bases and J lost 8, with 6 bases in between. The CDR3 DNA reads TGTGCCAGTAGTCGTTCGGAAAAACTGTTTTTT. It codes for CASSRSEKLFF.

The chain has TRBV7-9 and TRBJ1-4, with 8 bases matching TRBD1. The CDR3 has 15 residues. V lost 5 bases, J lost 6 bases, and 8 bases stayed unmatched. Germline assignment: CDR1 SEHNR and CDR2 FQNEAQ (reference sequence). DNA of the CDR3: TGTGCCAGCAGCCCCGACAGGGGCACGGATGAAAAACTGTTTTTT. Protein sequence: CASSPDRGTDEKLFF.

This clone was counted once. CDR3 in amino acids: CASSGQPYRGGGELFF. CDR3 bases: TGTGCCAGCAGTGGACAACCTTATAGGGGCGGCGGGGAGCTGTTTTTT. The rearrangement joins TRBV2 to TRBJ2-2; D is perhaps TRBD1 (5 bases). The CDR3 contains 16 residues. Germline V lookup: CDR1 SNHLY, CDR2 FYNNEI. V gave up 4 bases and J gave up 7 bases, with 19 bases separating them.

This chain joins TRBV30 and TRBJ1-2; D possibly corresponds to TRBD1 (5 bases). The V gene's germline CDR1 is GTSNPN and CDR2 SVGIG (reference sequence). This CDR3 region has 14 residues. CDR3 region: CVEEQASTNYGYTF. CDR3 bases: TGTGTCGAGGAACAGGCGTCAACTAACTATGGCTACACCTTC.

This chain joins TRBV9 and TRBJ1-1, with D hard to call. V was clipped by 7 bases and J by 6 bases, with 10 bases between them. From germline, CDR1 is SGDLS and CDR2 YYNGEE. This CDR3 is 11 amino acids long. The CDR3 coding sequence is TGTGCCAGCGGCGAACGGGCTGAAGCTTTCTTT. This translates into CASGERAEAFF.

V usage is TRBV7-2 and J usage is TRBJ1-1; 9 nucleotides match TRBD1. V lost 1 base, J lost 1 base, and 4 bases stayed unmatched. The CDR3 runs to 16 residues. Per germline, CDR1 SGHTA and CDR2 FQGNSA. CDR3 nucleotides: TGTGCCAGCAGCTTAGGTTGGGGACAGGGGAACACTGAAGCTTTCTTT. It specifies CASSLGWGQGNTEAFF.

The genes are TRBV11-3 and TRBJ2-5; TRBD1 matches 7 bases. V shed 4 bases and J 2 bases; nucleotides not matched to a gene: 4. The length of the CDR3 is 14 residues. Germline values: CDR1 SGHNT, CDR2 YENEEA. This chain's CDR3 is CASSSRDRQETQYF. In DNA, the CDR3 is TGTGCCAGCAGCTCAAGGGACAGACAAGAGACCCAGTACTTC.

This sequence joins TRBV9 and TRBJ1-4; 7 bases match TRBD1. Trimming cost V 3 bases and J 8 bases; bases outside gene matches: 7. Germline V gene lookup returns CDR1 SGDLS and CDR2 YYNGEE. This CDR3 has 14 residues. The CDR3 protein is CASSATGKEEKLFF. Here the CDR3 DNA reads TGTGCCAGCAGCGCGACAGGGAAGGAGGAAAAACTGTTTTTT.

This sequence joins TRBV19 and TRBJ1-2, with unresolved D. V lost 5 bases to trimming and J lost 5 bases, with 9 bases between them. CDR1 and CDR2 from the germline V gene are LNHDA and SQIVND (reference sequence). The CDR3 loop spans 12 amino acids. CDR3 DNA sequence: TGTGCCAGTAGTCCAGCGGAGTATGGCTACACCTTC. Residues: CASSPAEYGYTF.

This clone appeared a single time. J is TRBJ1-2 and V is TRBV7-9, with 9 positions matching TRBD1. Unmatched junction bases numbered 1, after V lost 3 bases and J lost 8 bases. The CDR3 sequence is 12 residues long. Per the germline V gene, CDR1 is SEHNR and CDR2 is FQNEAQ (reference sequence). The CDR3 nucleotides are TGTGCCAGCAGCTTCGGACAGGGGGGCTACACCTTC. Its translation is CASSFGQGGYTF.

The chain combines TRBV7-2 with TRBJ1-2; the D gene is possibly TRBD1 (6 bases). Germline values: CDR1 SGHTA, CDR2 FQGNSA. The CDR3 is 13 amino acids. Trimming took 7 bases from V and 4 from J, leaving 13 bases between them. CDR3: CASINRDGYGYTF. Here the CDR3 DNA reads TGTGCCAGCATCAACAGGGATGGCTATGGCTACACCTTC.

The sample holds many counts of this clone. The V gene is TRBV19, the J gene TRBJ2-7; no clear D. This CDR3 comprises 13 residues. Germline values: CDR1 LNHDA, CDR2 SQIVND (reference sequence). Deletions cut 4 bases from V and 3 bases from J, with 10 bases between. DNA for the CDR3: TGTGCCAGTAGTACCCTCCCCGGCTACGAGCAGTACTTC. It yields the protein CASSTLPGYEQYF.

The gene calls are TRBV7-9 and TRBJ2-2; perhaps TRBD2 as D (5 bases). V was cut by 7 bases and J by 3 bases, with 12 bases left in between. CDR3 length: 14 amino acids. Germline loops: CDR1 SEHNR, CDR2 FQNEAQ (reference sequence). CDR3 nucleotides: TGTGCCAGCATATCCCGGACTCACACCGGGGAGCTGTTTTTT. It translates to CASISRTHTGELFF.

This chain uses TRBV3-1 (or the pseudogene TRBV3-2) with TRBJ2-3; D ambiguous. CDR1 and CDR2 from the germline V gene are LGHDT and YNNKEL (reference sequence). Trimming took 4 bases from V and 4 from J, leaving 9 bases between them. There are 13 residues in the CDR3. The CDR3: CASSPLRSDTQYF. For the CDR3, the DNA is TGTGCCAGCAGCCCCTTACGGTCAGATACGCAGTATTTT.

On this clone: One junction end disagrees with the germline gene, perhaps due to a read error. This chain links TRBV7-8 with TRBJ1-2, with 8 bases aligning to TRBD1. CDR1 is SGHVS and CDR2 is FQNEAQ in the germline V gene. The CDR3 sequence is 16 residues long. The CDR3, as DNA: TGTGCCAGCAGCCTGAATGGACAGGGCGCTAATTATGGCTACACCTTC. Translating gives CASSLNGQGANYGYTF.

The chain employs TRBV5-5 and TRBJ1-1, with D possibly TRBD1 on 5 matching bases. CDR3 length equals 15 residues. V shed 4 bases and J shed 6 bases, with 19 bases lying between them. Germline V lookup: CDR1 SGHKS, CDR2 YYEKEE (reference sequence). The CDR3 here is CASSVAVGGVAEAFF. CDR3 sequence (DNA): TGTGCCAGCAGCGTAGCGGTTGGGGGGGTGGCTGAAGCTTTCTTT.

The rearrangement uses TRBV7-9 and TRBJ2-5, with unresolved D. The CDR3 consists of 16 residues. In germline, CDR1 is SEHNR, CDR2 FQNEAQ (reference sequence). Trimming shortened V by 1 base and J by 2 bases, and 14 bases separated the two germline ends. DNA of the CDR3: TGTGCCAGCAGCTTAGGCGAGGTGGTGATTCAAGAGACCCAGTACTTC. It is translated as CASSLGEVVIQETQYF. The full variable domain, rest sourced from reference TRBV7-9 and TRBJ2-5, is DTGVSQNPRHKITKRGQNVTFRCDPISEHNRLYWYRQTLGQGPEFLTYFQNEAQLEKSRLLSDRFSAERPKGSFSTLEIQRTEQGDSAMYLCASSLGEVVIQETQYFGPGTRLLVL.

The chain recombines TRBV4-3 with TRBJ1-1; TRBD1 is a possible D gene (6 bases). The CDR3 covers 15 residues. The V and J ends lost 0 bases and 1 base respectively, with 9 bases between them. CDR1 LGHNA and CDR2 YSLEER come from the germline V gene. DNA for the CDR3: TGCGCCAGCAGCCAAGATGGGACACAGAACACTGAAGCTTTCTTT. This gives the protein CASSQDGTQNTEAFF.

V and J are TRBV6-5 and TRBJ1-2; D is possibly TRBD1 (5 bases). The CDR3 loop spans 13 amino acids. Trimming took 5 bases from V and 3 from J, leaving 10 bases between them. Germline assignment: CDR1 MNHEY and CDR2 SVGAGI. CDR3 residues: CASSPGVDYGYTF. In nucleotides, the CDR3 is TGTGCCAGCAGTCCGGGGGTGGACTATGGCTACACCTTC.

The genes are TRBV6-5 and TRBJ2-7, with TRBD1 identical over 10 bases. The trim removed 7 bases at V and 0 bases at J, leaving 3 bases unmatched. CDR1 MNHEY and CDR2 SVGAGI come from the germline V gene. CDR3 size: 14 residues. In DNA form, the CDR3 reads TGTGCCAGCACCGACAGGGGGCTCTCCTACGAGCAGTACTTC. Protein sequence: CASTDRGLSYEQYF.

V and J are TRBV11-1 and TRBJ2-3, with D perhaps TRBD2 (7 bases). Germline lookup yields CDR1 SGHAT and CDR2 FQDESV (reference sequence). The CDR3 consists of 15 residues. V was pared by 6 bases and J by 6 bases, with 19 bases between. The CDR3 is CASRSRGALWDTQYF. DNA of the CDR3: TGTGCCAGCAGATCCCGGGGGGCCCTGTGGGATACGCAGTATTTT.

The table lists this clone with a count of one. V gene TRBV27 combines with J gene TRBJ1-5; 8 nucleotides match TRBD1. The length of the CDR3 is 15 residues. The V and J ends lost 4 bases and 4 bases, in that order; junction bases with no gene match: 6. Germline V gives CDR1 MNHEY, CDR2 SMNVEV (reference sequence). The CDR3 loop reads CASSSDRVRNQPQHF. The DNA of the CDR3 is TGTGCCAGCAGTTCGGACAGGGTCAGGAATCAGCCCCAGCATTTT.

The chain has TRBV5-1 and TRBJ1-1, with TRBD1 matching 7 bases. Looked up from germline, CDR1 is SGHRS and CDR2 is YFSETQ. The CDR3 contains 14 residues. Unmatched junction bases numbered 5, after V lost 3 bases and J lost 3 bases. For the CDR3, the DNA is TGCGCCAGCAGCTCACGGACAGGCGACACTGAAGCTTTCTTT. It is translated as CASSSRTGDTEAFF.

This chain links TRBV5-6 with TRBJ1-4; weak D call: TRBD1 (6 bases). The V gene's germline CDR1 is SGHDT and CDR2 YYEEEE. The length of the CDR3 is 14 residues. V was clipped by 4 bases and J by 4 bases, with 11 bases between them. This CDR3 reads CASSTGTLNEKLFF. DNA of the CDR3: TGTGCCAGCAGCACCGGGACACTTAATGAAAAACTGTTTTTT.

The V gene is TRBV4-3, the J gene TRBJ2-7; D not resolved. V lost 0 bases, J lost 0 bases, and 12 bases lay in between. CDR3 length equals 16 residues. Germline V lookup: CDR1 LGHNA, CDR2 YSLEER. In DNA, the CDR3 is TGCGCCAGCAGCCAAGATTCGGAGCTGAGCTCCTACGAGCAGTACTTC. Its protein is CASSQDSELSSYEQYF.

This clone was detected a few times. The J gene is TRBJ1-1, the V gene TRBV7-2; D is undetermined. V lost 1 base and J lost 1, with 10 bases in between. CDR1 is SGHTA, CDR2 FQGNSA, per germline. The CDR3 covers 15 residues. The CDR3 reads CASSLVGQANTEAFF. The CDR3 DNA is TGTGCCAGCAGCTTAGTAGGCCAGGCGAACACTGAAGCTTTCTTT.

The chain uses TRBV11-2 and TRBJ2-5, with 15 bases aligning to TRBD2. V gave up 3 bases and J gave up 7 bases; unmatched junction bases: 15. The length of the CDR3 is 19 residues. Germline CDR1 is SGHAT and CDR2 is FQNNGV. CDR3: CASSFRGTSGGPLRGTQYF. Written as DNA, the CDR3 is TGTGCCAGCAGCTTTAGGGGGACTAGCGGGGGGCCCCTCCGGGGGACCCAGTACTTC. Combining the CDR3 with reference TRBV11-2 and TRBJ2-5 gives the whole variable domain EAGVAQSPRYKIIEKRQSVAFWCNPISGHATLYWYQQILGQGPKLLIQFQNNGVVDDSQLPKDRFSAERLKGVDSTLKIQPAKLEDSAVYLCASSFRGTSGGPLRGTQYFGPGTRLLVL.